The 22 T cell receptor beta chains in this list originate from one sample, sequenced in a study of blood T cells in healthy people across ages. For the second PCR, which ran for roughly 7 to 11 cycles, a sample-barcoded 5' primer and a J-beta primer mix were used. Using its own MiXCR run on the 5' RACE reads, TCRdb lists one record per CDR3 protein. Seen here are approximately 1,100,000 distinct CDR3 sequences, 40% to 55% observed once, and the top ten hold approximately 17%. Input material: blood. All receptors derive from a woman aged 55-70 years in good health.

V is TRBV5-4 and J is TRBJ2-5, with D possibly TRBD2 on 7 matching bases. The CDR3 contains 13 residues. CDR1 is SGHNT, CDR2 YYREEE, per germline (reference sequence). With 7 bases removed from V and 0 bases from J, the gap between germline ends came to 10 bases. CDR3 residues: CASGGGHQETQYF. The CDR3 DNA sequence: TGTGCCAGCGGGGGGGGCCACCAAGAGACCCAGTACTTC.

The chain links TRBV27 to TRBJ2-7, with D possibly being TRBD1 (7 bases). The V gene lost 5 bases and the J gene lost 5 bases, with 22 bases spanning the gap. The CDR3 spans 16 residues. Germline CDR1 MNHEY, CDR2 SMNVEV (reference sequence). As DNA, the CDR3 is TGTGCCAGCAGTCCTGCGGGACAGCTCACGGGTGACGAGCAGTACTTC. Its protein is CASSPAGQLTGDEQYF.

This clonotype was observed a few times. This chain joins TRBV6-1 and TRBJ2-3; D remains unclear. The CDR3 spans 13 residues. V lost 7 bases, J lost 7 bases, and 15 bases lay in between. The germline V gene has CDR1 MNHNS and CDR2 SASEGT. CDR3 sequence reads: CASTGPLPNTQYF. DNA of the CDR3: TGTGCCAGCACCGGACCACTCCCCAATACGCAGTATTTT.

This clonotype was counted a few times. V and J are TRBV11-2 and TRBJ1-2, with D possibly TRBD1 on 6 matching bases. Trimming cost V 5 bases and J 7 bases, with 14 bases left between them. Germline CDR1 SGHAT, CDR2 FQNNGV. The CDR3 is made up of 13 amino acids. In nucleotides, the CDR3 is TGTGCCAGCAGCAATGGGGGCTACCCTGGCTACACCTTC. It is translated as CASSNGGYPGYTF.

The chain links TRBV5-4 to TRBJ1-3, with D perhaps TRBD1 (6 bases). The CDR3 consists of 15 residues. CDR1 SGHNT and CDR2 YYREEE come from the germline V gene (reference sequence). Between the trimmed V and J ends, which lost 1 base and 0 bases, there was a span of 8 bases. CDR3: CASSLPQGSGNTIYF. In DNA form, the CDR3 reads TGTGCCAGCAGCTTGCCACAGGGCTCTGGAAACACCATATATTTT. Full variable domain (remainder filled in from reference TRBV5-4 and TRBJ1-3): ETGVTQSPTHLIKTRGQQVTLRCSSQSGHNTVSWYQQALGQGPQFIFQYYREEENGRGNFPPRFSGLQFPNYSSELNVNALELDDSALYLCASSLPQGSGNTIYFGEGSWLTVV.

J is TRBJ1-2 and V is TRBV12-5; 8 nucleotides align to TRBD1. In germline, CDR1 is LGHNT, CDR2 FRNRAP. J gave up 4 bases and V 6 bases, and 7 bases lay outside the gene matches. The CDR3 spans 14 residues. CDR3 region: CASGPSGGGYGYTF. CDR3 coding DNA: TGTGCTAGTGGCCCATCAGGGGGCGGCTATGGCTACACCTTC.

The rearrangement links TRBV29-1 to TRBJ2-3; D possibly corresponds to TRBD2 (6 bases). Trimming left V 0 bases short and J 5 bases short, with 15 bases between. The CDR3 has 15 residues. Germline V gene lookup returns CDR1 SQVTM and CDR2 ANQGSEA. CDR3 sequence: CSVEEETGRLDTQYF. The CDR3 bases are TGCAGCGTTGAAGAAGAGACGGGGAGGCTAGATACGCAGTATTTT.

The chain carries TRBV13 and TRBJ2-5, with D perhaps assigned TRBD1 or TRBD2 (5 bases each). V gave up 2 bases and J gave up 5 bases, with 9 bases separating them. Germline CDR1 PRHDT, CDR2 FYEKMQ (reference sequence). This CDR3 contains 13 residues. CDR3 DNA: TGTGCCAGCAGCTTACGAGGGGTGGAGACCCAGTACTTC. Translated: CASSLRGVETQYF. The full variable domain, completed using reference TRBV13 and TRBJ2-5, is AAGVIQSPRHLIKEKRETATLKCYPIPRHDTVYWYQQGPGQDPQFLISFYEKMQSDKGSIPDRFSAQQFSDYHSELNMSSLELGDSALYFCASSLRGVETQYFGPGTRLLVL.

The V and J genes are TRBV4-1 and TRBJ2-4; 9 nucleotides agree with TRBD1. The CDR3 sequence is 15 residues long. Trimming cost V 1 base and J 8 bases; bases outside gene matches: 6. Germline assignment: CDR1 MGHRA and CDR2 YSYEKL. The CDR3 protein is CASSQGDRGWDIQYF. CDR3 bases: TGCGCCAGCAGCCAAGGTGACAGGGGGTGGGACATTCAGTACTTC.

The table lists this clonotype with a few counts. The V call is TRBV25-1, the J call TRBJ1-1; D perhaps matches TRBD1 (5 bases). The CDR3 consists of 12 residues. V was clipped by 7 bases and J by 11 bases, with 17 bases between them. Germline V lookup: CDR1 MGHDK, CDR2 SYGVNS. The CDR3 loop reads CASTKGTGYAFF. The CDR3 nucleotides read TGTGCCAGCACCAAGGGGACGGGGTATGCTTTCTTT. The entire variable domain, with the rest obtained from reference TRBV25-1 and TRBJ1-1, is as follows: EADIYQTPRYLVIGTGKKITLECSQTMGHDKMYWYQQDPGMELHLIHYSYGVNSTEKGDLSSESTVSRIRTEHFPLTLESARPSHTSQYLCASTKGTGYAFFGQGTRLTVV.

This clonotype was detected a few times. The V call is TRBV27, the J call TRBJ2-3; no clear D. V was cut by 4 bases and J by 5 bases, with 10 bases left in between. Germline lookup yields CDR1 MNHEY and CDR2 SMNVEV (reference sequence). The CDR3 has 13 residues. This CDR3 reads CASSSSPGDTQYF. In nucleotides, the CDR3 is TGTGCCAGCAGTTCGTCACCAGGAGATACGCAGTATTTT.

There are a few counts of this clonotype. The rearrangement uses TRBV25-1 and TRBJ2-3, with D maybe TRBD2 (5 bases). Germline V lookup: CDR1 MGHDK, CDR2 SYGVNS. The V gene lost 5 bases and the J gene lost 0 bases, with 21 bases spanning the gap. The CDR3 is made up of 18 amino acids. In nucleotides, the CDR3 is TGTGCCAGCAGTTCAAGAACCCGGACTGGGGAGAGCACAGATACGCAGTATTTT. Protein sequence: CASSSRTRTGESTDTQYF.

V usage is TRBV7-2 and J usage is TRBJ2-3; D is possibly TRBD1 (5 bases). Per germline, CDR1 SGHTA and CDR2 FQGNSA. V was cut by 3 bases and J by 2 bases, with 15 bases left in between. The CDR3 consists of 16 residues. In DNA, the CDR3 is TGTGCCAGCAGCTTCATGTGGGGCTACTACACAGATACGCAGTATTTT. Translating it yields CASSFMWGYYTDTQYF.

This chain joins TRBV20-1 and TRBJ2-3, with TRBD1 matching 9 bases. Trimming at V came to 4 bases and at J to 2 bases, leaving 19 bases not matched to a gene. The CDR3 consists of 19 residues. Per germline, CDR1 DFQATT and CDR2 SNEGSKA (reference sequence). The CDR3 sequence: CSAKTYWTTGTGFTDTQYF. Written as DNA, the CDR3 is TGCAGTGCTAAGACGTATTGGACCACCGGGACAGGGTTCACAGATACGCAGTATTTT.

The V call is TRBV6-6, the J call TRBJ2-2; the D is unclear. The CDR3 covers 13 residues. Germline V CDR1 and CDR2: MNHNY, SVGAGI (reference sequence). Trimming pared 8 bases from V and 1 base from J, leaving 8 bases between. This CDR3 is CASERENTGELFF. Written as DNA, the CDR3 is TGTGCCAGCGAAAGGGAGAACACCGGGGAGCTGTTTTTT.

The CDR3 bases are TGTGCCAGCAGTTTCGCAGGACAGAGCTCTTTGGGGACTACCTTCTACAATGAGCAGTTCTTC. The encoded protein is CASSFAGQSSLGTTFYNEQFF. V and J are TRBV12-3 or TRBV12-4 and TRBJ2-1; a possible D gene is TRBD2 (7 bases). V gave up 3 bases and J gave up 3 bases, with 30 bases separating them. The CDR3 contains 21 residues.

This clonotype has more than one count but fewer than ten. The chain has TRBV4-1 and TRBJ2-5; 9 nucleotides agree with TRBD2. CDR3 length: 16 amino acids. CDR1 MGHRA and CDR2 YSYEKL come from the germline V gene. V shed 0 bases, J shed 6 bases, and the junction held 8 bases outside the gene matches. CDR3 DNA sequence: TGCGCCAGCAGCCAAGATAGCGCGGGAGGGCCAAAGACCCAGTACTTC. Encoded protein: CASSQDSAGGPKTQYF.

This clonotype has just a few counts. The CDR3 bases are TGCAGTGCCTGGAGACGACAGGCAAGCAATCAGCCCCAGCATTTT. Translated: CSAWRRQASNQPQHF. The V and J genes are TRBV20-1 and TRBJ1-5, with D possibly matching TRBD1 (6 bases). This CDR3 is built from 15 residues. The germline gives CDR1 DFQATT, CDR2 SNEGSKA (reference sequence). Trimming left V 6 bases short and J 1 base short, with 16 bases between.

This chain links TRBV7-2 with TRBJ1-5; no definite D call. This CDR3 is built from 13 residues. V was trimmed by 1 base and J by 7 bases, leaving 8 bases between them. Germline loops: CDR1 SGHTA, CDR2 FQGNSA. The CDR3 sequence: CASSLVSDQPQHF. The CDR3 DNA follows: TGTGCCAGCAGCTTAGTAAGTGACCAGCCCCAGCATTTT.

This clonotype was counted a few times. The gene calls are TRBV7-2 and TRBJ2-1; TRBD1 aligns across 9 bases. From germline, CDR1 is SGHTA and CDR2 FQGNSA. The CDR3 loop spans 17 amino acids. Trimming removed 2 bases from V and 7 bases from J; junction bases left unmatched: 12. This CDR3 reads CASSLTTGTGWGNEQFF. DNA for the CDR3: TGTGCCAGCAGCTTAACCACCGGGACAGGGTGGGGTAATGAGCAGTTCTTC.

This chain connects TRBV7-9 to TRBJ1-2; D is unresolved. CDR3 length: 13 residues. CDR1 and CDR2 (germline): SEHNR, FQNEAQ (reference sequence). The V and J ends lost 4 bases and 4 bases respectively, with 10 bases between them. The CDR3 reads CASSSSDGYGYTF. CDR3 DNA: TGTGCCAGCAGCTCATCGGACGGCTATGGCTACACCTTC.

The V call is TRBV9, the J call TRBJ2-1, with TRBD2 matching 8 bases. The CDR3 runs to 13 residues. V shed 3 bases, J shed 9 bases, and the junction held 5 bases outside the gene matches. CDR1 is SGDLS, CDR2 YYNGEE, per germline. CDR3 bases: TGTGCCAGCAGCGGGGGACTAGGAGGTGAGCAGTTCTTC. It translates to CASSGGLGGEQFF.